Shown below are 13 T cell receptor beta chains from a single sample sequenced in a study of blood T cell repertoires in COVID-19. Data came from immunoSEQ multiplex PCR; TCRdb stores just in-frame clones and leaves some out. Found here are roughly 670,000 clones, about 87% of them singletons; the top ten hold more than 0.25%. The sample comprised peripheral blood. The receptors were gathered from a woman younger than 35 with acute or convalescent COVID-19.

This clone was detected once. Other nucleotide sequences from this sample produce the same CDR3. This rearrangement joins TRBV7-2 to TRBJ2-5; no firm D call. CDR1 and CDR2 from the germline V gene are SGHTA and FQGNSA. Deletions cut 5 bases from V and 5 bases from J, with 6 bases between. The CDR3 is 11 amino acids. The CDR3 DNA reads TGTGCCAGCAGCCCAGGCGAGACCCAGTACTTC. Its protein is CASSPGETQYF. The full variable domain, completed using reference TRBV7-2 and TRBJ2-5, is GAGVSQSPSNKVTEKGKDVELRCDPISGHTALYWYRQSLGQGLEFLIYFQGNSAPDKSGLPSDRFSAERTGGSVSTLTIQRTQQEDSAVYLCASSPGETQYFGPGTRLLVL.

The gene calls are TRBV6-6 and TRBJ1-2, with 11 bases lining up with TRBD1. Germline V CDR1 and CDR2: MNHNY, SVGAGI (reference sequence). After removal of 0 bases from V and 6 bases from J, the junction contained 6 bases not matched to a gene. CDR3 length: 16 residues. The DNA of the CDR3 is TGTGCCAGCAGTTACTCAATGGACAGGGGGCAAGATGGCTACACCTTC. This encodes CASSYSMDRGQDGYTF.

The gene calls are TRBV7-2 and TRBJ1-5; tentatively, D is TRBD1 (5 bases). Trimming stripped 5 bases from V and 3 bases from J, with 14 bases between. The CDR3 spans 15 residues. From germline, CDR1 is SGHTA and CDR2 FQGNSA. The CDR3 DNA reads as TGTGCCAGCAGCCCCAGGAGGGGAGACAATCAGCCCCAGCATTTT. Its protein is CASSPRRGDNQPQHF.

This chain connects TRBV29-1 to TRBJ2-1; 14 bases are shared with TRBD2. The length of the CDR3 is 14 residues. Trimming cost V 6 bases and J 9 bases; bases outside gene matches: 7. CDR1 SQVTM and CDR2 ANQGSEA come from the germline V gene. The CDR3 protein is CSVRLAGGPGEQFF. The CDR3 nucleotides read TGCAGCGTACGACTAGCGGGGGGGCCTGGTGAGCAGTTCTTC.

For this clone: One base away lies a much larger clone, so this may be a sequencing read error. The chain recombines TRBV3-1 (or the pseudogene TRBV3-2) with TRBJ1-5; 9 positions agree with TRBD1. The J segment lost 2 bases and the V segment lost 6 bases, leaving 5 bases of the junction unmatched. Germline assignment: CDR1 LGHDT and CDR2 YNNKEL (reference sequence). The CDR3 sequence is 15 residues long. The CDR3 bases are TGTGCCAGCAGTCCCGGGACAGGGCGCAATCAGCCCCAGCATTTT. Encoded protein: CASSPGTGRNQPQHF.

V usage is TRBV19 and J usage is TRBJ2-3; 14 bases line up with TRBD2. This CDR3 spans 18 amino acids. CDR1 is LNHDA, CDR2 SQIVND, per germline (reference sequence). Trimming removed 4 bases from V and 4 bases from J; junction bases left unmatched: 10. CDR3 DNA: TGTGCCAGTAGTACGCCCTTTTGGGGACTAGCGGGGGCAGATACGCAGTATTTT. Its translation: CASSTPFWGLAGADTQYF. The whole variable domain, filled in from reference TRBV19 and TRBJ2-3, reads DGGITQSPKYLFRKEGQNVTLSCEQNLNHDAMYWYRQDPGQGLRLIYYSQIVNDFQKGDIAEGYSVSREKKESFPLTVTSAQKNPTAFYLCASSTPFWGLAGADTQYFGPGTRLTVL.

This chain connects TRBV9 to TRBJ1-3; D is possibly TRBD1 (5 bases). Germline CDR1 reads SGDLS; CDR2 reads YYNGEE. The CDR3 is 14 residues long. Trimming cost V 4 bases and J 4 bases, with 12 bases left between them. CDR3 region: CASSPPGVGNTIYF. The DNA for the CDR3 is TGTGCCAGCAGCCCCCCGGGGGTCGGAAACACCATATATTTT.

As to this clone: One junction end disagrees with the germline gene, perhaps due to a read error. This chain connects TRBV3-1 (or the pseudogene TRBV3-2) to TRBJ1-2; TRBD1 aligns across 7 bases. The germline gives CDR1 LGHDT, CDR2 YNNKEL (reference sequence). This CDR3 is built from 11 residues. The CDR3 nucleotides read TGTGCCAGCAGCCAAGGTTGGGGGACAGACTTC. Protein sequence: CASSQGWGTDF.

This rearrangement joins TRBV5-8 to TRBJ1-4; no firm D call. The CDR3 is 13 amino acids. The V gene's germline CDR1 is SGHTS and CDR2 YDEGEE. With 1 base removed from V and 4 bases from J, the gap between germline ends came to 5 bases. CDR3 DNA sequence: TGTGCCAGCAGCTTGACAGTTAATGAAAAACTGTTTTTT. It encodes CASSLTVNEKLFF.

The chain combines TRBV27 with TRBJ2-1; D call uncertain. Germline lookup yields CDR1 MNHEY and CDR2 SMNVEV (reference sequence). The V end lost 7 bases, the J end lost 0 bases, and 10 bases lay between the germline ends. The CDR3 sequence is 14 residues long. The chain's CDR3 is CASKEQASYNEQFF. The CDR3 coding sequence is TGTGCCAGCAAAGAGCAGGCCTCCTACAATGAGCAGTTCTTC.

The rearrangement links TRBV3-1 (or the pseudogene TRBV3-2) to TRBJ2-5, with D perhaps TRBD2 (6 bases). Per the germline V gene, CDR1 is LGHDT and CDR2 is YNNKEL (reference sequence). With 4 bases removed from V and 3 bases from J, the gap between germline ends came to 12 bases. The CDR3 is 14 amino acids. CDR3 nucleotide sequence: TGTGCCAGCAGCCCCTTGGAGGGAAAAGAGACCCAGTACTTC. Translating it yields CASSPLEGKETQYF.

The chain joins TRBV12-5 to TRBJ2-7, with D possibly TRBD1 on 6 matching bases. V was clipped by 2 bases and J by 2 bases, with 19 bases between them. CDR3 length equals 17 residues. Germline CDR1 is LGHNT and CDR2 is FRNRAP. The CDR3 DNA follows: TGTGCTAGTGGTTTGCCCTATTCCGGGACAATCCCCTACGAGCAGTACTTC. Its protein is CASGLPYSGTIPYEQYF.

CDR3 sequence: CASSFDRGNAYEQYF. CDR3 DNA: TGTGCCAGCAGCTTCGACAGGGGGAACGCATACGAGCAGTACTTC. The chain recombines TRBV5-6 with TRBJ2-7, with TRBD1 matching 9 bases. Germline CDR1 reads SGHDT; CDR2 reads YYEEEE. Trimming took 2 bases from V and 4 from J; bases not matched to a gene: 7. This CDR3 has 15 residues.